These T cell receptor beta chains were read from a single sample in a study of blood T cell repertoires in COVID-19. The assay was immunoSEQ multiplex PCR, and TCRdb's table has in-frame clones only and misses some. The data contain 200,000 to 250,000 clones, about four fifths of them seen just once; the ten biggest clones take up less than 3.5%. The material sequenced was peripheral blood. The receptors shown here come from a young woman with acute or convalescent COVID-19. The CDR3 runs from the conserved cysteine through the conserved F or W. A D gene is named only where the DNA matches it firmly. Some rows mark clone size as missing; the rest say once, few, many or name a class of expanded clone.

CDR3,DNA,J,length,size,V,D
CASSYGTSYNEQFF,TGTGCCAGCAGTTACGGGACAAGCTACAATGAGCAGTTCTTC,TRBJ2-1,14,NA,TRBV6-2/TRBV6-3,NA
CASSPKGADRGGGYTF,TGTGCCAGCAGTCCCAAGGGGGCCGACAGGGGTGGTGGCTACACCTTC,TRBJ1-2,16,NA,TRBV27,TRBD1
CASSHGQAYGYTF,TGTGCCAGCAGTCACGGACAGGCCTATGGCTACACCTTC,TRBJ1-2,13,NA,TRBV28,TRBD1
CASSDIGALDTQYF,TGTGCCAGCAGCGACATAGGGGCGCTGGATACGCAGTATTTT,TRBJ2-3,14,NA,TRBV27,NA
CASRELRGTGTDTQYF,TGTGCCAGCAGGGAACTCAGGGGAACGGGCACAGATACGCAGTATTTT,TRBJ2-3,16,NA,TRBV25-1,NA
CASSFLRERNTGELFF,TGTGCCAGCAGCTTTCTGAGGGAACGGAACACCGGGGAGCTGTTTTTT,TRBJ2-2,16,NA,TRBV7-9,NA
CASSPHRPTGEQYF,TGTGCCAGCAGCCCTCATCGACCGACAGGCGAGCAGTACTTC,TRBJ2-7,14,NA,TRBV3-1/TRBV3-2,NA
CASSLMDRYTEAFF,TGTGCCAGCAGCCTCATGGACAGATACACTGAAGCTTTCTTT,TRBJ1-1,14,NA,TRBV7-2,NA
CASSGGTSGIPGHEQFF,TGTGCCAGCAGCGGAGGGACTAGCGGGATCCCCGGCCACGAGCAGTTCTTC,TRBJ2-1,17,once,TRBV9,TRBD2
CASSDSEGSGNTIYF,TGTGCCAGCAGTGACTCTGAGGGCTCTGGAAACACCATATATTTT,TRBJ1-3,15,NA,TRBV6-4,NA
CSVRGFDEQYF,TGCAGCGTCCGGGGTTTTGACGAGCAGTACTTC,TRBJ2-7,11,once,TRBV29-1,NA
CASSLSYREVYGYTF,TGTGCCAGCAGTTTATCGTACAGAGAAGTCTATGGCTACACCTTC,TRBJ1-2,15,NA,TRBV28,NA
CAGREGPNTEAFF,TGTGCTGGAAGGGAGGGCCCGAACACTGAAGCTTTCTTT,TRBJ1-1,13,NA,TRBV19,NA
CASTMRGVGNQPQHF,TGTGCCAGTACCATGCGCGGGGTCGGCAATCAGCCCCAGCATTTT,TRBJ1-5,15,NA,TRBV19,NA
CASSYSMAGQETQYF,TGTGCCAGCAGTTACTCGATGGCGGGCCAAGAGACCCAGTACTTC,TRBJ2-5,15,NA,TRBV6-5,NA
CASSSPRGPNNEQFF,TGTGCCAGCAGCTCCCCTCGAGGGCCCAACAATGAGCAGTTCTTC,TRBJ2-1,15,NA,TRBV11-2,NA
CSVAVLSGTPYEQYF,TGCAGCGTCGCCGTACTAAGCGGAACCCCTTACGAGCAGTACTTC,TRBJ2-7,15,NA,TRBV29-1,NA
CASSPGQGNEQFF,TGTGCCAGCAGTCCGGGACAGGGGAATGAGCAGTTCTTC,TRBJ2-1,13,NA,TRBV25-1,TRBD1
CASSLEAGYGEQFF,TGCGCCAGCAGCTTGGAAGCCGGGTACGGTGAGCAGTTCTTC,TRBJ2-1,14,NA,TRBV5-1,NA
CASSLGLSSYEQYF,TGTGCCAGCAGCCTCGGACTTAGCTCCTACGAGCAGTACTTC,TRBJ2-7,14,NA,TRBV13,NA
CASSESLAGRNTDTQYF,TGTGCCAGCAGTGAATCCCTAGCGGGAAGAAACACAGATACGCAGTATTTT,TRBJ2-3,17,NA,TRBV25-1,TRBD2
CASSYSPRYEQFF,TGTGCCAGCAGTTACTCCCCCCGGTATGAGCAGTTCTTC,TRBJ2-1,13,NA,TRBV6-6,NA
CASSQEGLLYEQYF,TGTGCCAGCAGCCAAGAGGGACTTCTCTACGAGCAGTACTTC,TRBJ2-7,14,NA,TRBV4-2,NA
CASSFRVLVGYSPLHF,TGTGCCAGCAGTTTCAGGGTTCTAGTAGGATACTCACCCCTCCACTTT,TRBJ1-6,16,NA,TRBV28,NA
CSVEVVGGTSGRASGYEQYF,TGCAGCGTTGAAGTCGTCGGGGGGACTAGCGGGAGGGCCTCGGGATACGAGCAGTACTTC,TRBJ2-7,20,NA,TRBV29-1,TRBD2
CSASRTIGSYEQYF,TGCAGTGCTAGTCGGACAATTGGTTCCTACGAGCAGTACTTC,TRBJ2-7,14,NA,TRBV20-1,NA
CACIIPTRRTYEQYF,TGTGCCTGCATAATCCCCACGCGAAGAACCTACGAGCAGTACTTC,TRBJ2-7,15,NA,TRBV30,NA
CASSQRSGQNEKLFF,TGTGCCAGCAGCCAACGCTCCGGACAGAATGAAAAACTGTTTTTT,TRBJ1-4,15,NA,TRBV3-1/TRBV3-2,NA
CATSEGRENEKLFF,TGTGCCACCAGCGAAGGGAGGGAAAATGAAAAACTGTTTTTT,TRBJ1-4,14,once,TRBV15,NA
CASSVGGSGMKDTQYF,TGTGCCAGCAGCGTAGGGGGTAGCGGGATGAAAGATACGCAGTATTTT,TRBJ2-3,16,NA,TRBV9,TRBD2
CASSPSSQRTGSSGANVLTF,TGTGCCAGCTCACCGAGTAGCCAAAGGACAGGTTCTTCGGGGGCCAACGTCCTGACTTTC,TRBJ2-6,20,NA,TRBV18,TRBD1
CASSQGQGWRNQPQHF,TGTGCCAGCAGCCAAGGTCAGGGGTGGAGGAATCAGCCCCAGCATTTT,TRBJ1-5,16,NA,TRBV3-1/TRBV3-2,NA
CASSYSAGYYEQYF,TGTGCCAGCAGTTACTCGGCAGGTTATTACGAGCAGTACTTC,TRBJ2-7,14,NA,TRBV6-6,NA
CASSFRDRSTDTQYF,TGTGCCAGCAGCTTCAGGGACAGGTCCACAGATACGCAGTATTTT,TRBJ2-3,15,NA,TRBV5-5,TRBD1
CACCIAGGEYNEQFF,TGTGCCTGTTGTATAGCGGGAGGAGAGTACAATGAGCAGTTCTTC,TRBJ2-1,15,once,TRBV28,TRBD2
CASKAEGYEQYF,TGTGCCAGTAAGGCGGAGGGGTACGAGCAGTACTTC,TRBJ2-7,12,NA,TRBV19,NA